This TCR beta chain appears in the sequencing data of a study of blood T cell repertoires in COVID-19. Per the authors' pipeline: Quantification of nucleated cells was approximated via reference gene primer amplification. Profiled with immunoSEQ multiplex PCR; TCRdb holds only in-frame clones, not every one. D and trimming come from the DNA, and the V and J calls and clone size come from that table. The sample lists 270,000 or so clones, more than 70% seen once, with roughly 1.2% in the top ten. This clone appeared a few times. This CDR3 spans 16 amino acids. V was pared by 3 bases and J by 0 bases, with 12 bases between. CDR1 is LNHDA, CDR2 SQIVND, per germline (reference sequence).

The source material was PBMCs or T cells enriched from blood (not recorded which). This chain uses TRBV19 with TRBJ1-5, with D possibly TRBD1 on 6 matching bases. The receptor's source is a woman between 40 and 55 years old with acute COVID-19. The chain's CDR3 is CASSIRDTYSNQPQHF. Here the CDR3 DNA reads TGTGCCAGTAGTATTCGGGACACCTATAGCAATCAGCCCCAGCATTTT.